The T cell receptor beta chain described here comes from a study of blood T cell repertoires in COVID-19. The overall study: Specimens from acute and convalescent COVID-19 originated in the United States, Italy and Spain. Sources were T cells, B-cell-depleted T cells, or PBMCs; the material itself was cDNA or gDNA.

The CDR3 has 14 residues. CDR1 SEHNR and CDR2 FQNEAQ come from the germline V gene (reference sequence). V was pared by 2 bases and J by 4 bases, with 3 bases of the junction left unmatched. As originally analysed: Reference gene primer amplification yielded estimated nucleated cell counts. Here immunoSEQ multiplex PCR was the method, and the copy in TCRdb shows in-frame clones only, minus some. The D gene and trimming were derived from the DNA, and the V and J assignments and clone size from that table. The table lists tens of thousands of clones, approximately 80% of them singletons, with about half in the top ten.

This sequence was found in a woman in her 70s with acute or convalescent COVID-19. The V call is TRBV7-9, the J call TRBJ1-2; 8 bases align to TRBD1. Sequencing was carried out using peripheral blood. The CDR3, as DNA: TGTGCCAGCAGCTTACAAACAGGGGGCTATGGCTACACCTTC. This codes for CASSLQTGGYGYTF.